The TCR beta chain under discussion was sequenced for a study of blood T cell repertoires in COVID-19. Study-wide background: Acute-phase and convalescent COVID-19 samples originated in the United States, Italy and Spain. PBMCs, B-cell-depleted T cells, or T cells provided the cDNA or gDNA that made up the material.

Authors' analysis steps: Reference gene primer amplification in the assay estimated nucleated cell counts. Sequencing used immunoSEQ multiplex PCR; TCRdb keeps in-frame clones, though not all of them. That table is the source of V, J and clone size, and D and trimming were worked out from the DNA. This repertoire shows some 150,000 clones, 65% to 90% found once; its top ten account for around 8%. The CDR3 consists of 14 residues. Per the germline V gene, CDR1 is MDHEN and CDR2 is SYDVKM. Trimming removed 4 bases at V and 8 bases at J, with 15 bases between. The sequence was obtained from a woman aged 60-75 years with active or convalescent COVID-19. The sequenced material came from peripheral blood. The chain uses TRBV28 and TRBJ1-3, with D unresolved. The CDR3 sequence is CASSYGETRDTIYF. The CDR3 DNA is TGTGCCAGCAGTTACGGAGAAACTCGAGACACCATATATTTT.